The rows below give T cell receptor beta chains drawn from one sample of a study of shared clonotypes between healthy human individuals. Assay used: immunoSEQ multiplex PCR; TCRdb lists only in-frame clones, some missing. The sample records around 480,000 clones, around 79% being singletons. The sequencing input was PBMCs. These receptors were collected from a woman in her forties in good health. Some clones in this sample may be carry-over from other donors' samples. Each CDR3 is given with its conserved first and last residue. A D gene is named only where the DNA matches it firmly. The size of a clone is reported for some rows only, either as once, few or many, or as a class for expanded clones.

j_call clone_size d_call v_call cdr3_nt cdr3_aa
TRBJ1-2 few TRBD1 TRBV15 TGTGCCACCAGCAGAGGAACAGGGGAGAATGGCTACACCTTC CATSRGTGENGYTF
TRBJ2-5 - - TRBV27 TGTGCCAGCAGTTCGGGGAAGACCCAGTACTTC CASSSGKTQYF
TRBJ2-5 - TRBD2 TRBV18 TGTGCCAGCTCACCACGACCGGGACTAGCGGGATGGGAGACCCAGTACTTC CASSPRPGLAGWETQYF
TRBJ2-7 few TRBD2 TRBV30 TGTGCCTGGAGTGCACGGGGAGGGAGCGAGCAGTACTTC CAWSARGGSEQYF
TRBJ2-3 - - TRBV5-4 TGTGCCAGCAGCTTGGATCGGGGTTCGGCAGATACGCAGTATTTT CASSLDRGSADTQYF
TRBJ1-1 few - TRBV18 TGTGCCAGCTCACCAGTGGTTGCGAACACTGAAGCTTTCTTT CASSPVVANTEAFF
TRBJ1-5 - - TRBV7-2 TGTGCCAGCAGCCCCCCCAATCAGCCCCAGCATTTT CASSPPNQPQHF
TRBJ2-5 - TRBD1 TRBV5-4 TGTGCCAGCAGCGCCAGGGACAGTGAAGAGACCCAGTACTTC CASSARDSEETQYF
TRBJ2-2 - - TRBV7-8 TGTGCCAGCAGCTTCCGACGGGGTCCGAGGGAGCTGTTTTTT CASSFRRGPRELFF
TRBJ2-6 - TRBD1 TRBV19 TGTGCCAGTAGTATATATACAGGGGGTCTCCTCTCTGGGGCCAACGTCCTGACTTTC CASSIYTGGLLSGANVLTF
TRBJ2-5 - TRBD1 TRBV18 TGTGCCAGCTCACCGGGACAGGGGGGAGAGACCCAGTACTTC CASSPGQGGETQYF
TRBJ2-1 - - TRBV4-3 TGCGCCAGCAGCCAAGTGGGCGGAACTCCTACCCATGAGCAGTTCTTC CASSQVGGTPTHEQFF
TRBJ1-1 few - TRBV19 TGTGCCAGTAGGGGAACTGAAGCTTTCTTT CASRGTEAFF
TRBJ2-7 - - TRBV14 TGTGCCAGCAGCCAAGATGGGGTTATGGGCGAGCAGTACTTC CASSQDGVMGEQYF
TRBJ1-1 - TRBD1 TRBV5-1 TGCGCCAGCAGCTTGGATGGACAGGGGGCGTTTGCTGAAGCTTTCTTT CASSLDGQGAFAEAFF
TRBJ1-1 - - TRBV27 TGTGCCAGCAGTTCGATAGGCCTCGGGTTGAACACTGAAGCTTTCTTT CASSSIGLGLNTEAFF
TRBJ1-3 once TRBD1 TRBV28 TGTGCCAGCAGTTTTCGGGACAGTCGAAACACCATATATTTT CASSFRDSRNTIYF
TRBJ2-3 - TRBD2 TRBV9 TGTGCCAGCAGCGTGGAGGGGACTAGGGGGGATACGCAGTATTTT CASSVEGTRGDTQYF
TRBJ2-2 - TRBD2 TRBV7-3 TGTGCCAGCAGAAAAGGGACTAGCGGTAGAACCGGGGAGCTGTTTTTT CASRKGTSGRTGELFF
TRBJ1-1 - - TRBV6-5 TGTGCCAGCAGTTCAAATATGAACACTGAAGCTTTCTTT CASSSNMNTEAFF
TRBJ2-3 - TRBD2 TRBV28 TGTGCCAGCAGTTTTTTGCCTAGCGGCCACGGCACAGATACGCAGTATTTT CASSFLPSGHGTDTQYF
TRBJ2-1 - - TRBV5-1 TGCGCCAGCAGCTTGGGAGCGGGTGGTGAGCAGTTCTTC CASSLGAGGEQFF
TRBJ1-5 - - TRBV7-2 TGTGCCAGCAGCTTAGTGGGTTATAGCAATCAGCCCCAGCATTTT CASSLVGYSNQPQHF
TRBJ2-3 - TRBD1 TRBV11-3 TGTGCCAGCAGCCCCAGACAGGGCGGGTCAGATACGCAGTATTTT CASSPRQGGSDTQYF
TRBJ2-7 - TRBD1 TRBV6-1 TGTGCCAGCAGGGTTTACGACAGGGGGCACGGCGAGCAGTACTTC CASRVYDRGHGEQYF
TRBJ2-1 - TRBD2 TRBV4-3 TGCGCCAGCAGCCAAGATCCGGGGGGCTCCTACAATGAGCAGTTCTTC CASSQDPGGSYNEQFF
TRBJ2-1 - - TRBV28 TGTGCCAGCAGTTCCACAGGGAGTGAGCAGTTCTTC CASSSTGSEQFF
TRBJ1-2 - - TRBV30 TGTGCCTTCCGAGGGGGATGGGCAGGCTACACCTTC CAFRGGWAGYTF